These 23 T cell receptor beta chains were all obtained from the same sample, sequenced in a study of blood T cell repertoires in COVID-19. Measured with immunoSEQ multiplex PCR; TCRdb has only the in-frame clones, and not every one. The repertoire holds some 110,000 clones, with approximately 85% as singletons. The specimen sequenced was peripheral blood. The receptors here all came from a woman over 75 with COVID-19, enrolled during active disease.

This chain joins TRBV28 and TRBJ1-5; TRBD1 matches at 8 bases. V was clipped by 2 bases and J by 7 bases; unmatched bases: 7. Germline lookup yields CDR1 MDHEN and CDR2 SYDVKM. CDR3 size: 15 residues. The CDR3 sequence is CASSLKLTGVQPQHF. The CDR3 nucleotides read TGTGCCAGCAGTTTAAAATTGACAGGGGTCCAGCCCCAGCATTTT.

The V gene is TRBV19, the J gene TRBJ2-3; D possibly corresponds to TRBD1 (6 bases). V lost 3 bases and J lost 11, with 9 bases in between. CDR1 is LNHDA and CDR2 is SQIVND in the germline V gene (reference sequence). The CDR3 runs to 11 residues. The CDR3 region has the DNA TGTGCCAGTAGTATCGGACAGAGGCAGTATTTT. It encodes CASSIGQRQYF.

V is TRBV5-4 and J is TRBJ1-6; 9 bases agree with TRBD1. With V trimmed by 4 bases and J by 9 bases, 8 bases remained unmatched. The germline V gene encodes CDR1 SGHNT and CDR2 YYREEE (reference sequence). The CDR3 length is 15 residues. In DNA, the CDR3 is TGTGCCAGCAGCCCTGGGGACAGGGAGGGTTCACCCCTCCACTTT. Protein: CASSPGDREGSPLHF. Full variable domain (missing parts from reference TRBV5-4 and TRBJ1-6): ETGVTQSPTHLIKTRGQQVTLRCSSQSGHNTVSWYQQALGQGPQFIFQYYREEENGRGNFPPRFSGLQFPNYSSELNVNALELDDSALYLCASSPGDREGSPLHFGNGTRLTVT.

The chain carries TRBV5-1 and TRBJ2-2, with TRBD1 matching over 10 bases. Germline trimming cut 1 base from V and 6 bases from J; bases unmatched to any gene: 3. Germline V gene data show CDR1 as SGHRS and CDR2 as YFSETQ. The length of the CDR3 is 15 residues. CDR3 amino acids: CASSLQGQGSGELFF. CDR3 bases: TGCGCCAGCAGCTTGCAGGGACAGGGGTCCGGGGAGCTGTTTTTT.

This rearrangement joins TRBV18 to TRBJ2-1; 8 bases are a match to TRBD2. CDR3 length: 16 residues. The germline CDR1 and CDR2 sequences are KGHSH and LQKENI. J lost 4 bases, V lost 4 bases, and 9 bases had no gene match. The CDR3 is CASSRVAGNLYNEQFF. CDR3 in DNA: TGTGCCAGCTCACGAGTAGCGGGGAACCTTTACAATGAGCAGTTCTTC.

This clone was seen a handful of times. This chain connects TRBV6-6 to TRBJ1-3; maybe TRBD1 (5 bases). CDR1 is MNHNY and CDR2 is SVGAGI in the germline V gene (reference sequence). This CDR3 comprises 14 residues. Trimming pared 7 bases from V and 0 bases from J, leaving 10 bases between. CDR3 sequence (DNA): TGTGCCAGCATCGGGGGGAGCTCTGGAAACACCATATATTTT. Protein: CASIGGSSGNTIYF.

The rearrangement joins TRBV2 to TRBJ2-5, with 8 bases matching TRBD1. Germline V gene lookup returns CDR1 SNHLY and CDR2 FYNNEI. V shed 8 bases, J shed 2 bases, and the junction held 1 base outside the gene matches. The CDR3 totals 12 residues. The CDR3 loop reads CASDRGQETQYF. CDR3 bases: TGTGCCAGCGACAGGGGACAAGAGACCCAGTACTTC.

The V gene is TRBV9, the J gene TRBJ2-2; D is possibly TRBD2 (6 bases). Trimming pared 2 bases from V and 1 base from J, leaving 12 bases between. Germline loops: CDR1 SGDLS, CDR2 YYNGEE. The CDR3 sequence is 16 residues long. As DNA, the CDR3 is TGTGCCAGCAGCGTGGGGGGACGGTTGAACACCGGGGAGCTGTTTTTT. It translates to CASSVGGRLNTGELFF. Full variable domain (outside the CDR3, taken from reference TRBV9 and TRBJ2-2): DSGVTQTPKHLITATGQRVTLRCSPRSGDLSVYWYQQSLDQGLQFLIQYYNGEERAKGNILERFSAQQFPDLHSELNLSSLELGDSALYFCASSVGGRLNTGELFFGEGSRLTVL.

On this clone itself: Distinct nucleotide sequences in the sample also encode this CDR3. In DNA, the CDR3 is TGTGCCAGCCGATCCGGGACAGGGCCCTACGAGCAGTACTTC. Protein product: CASRSGTGPYEQYF. This sequence joins TRBV28 and TRBJ2-7; 9 nucleotides line up with TRBD1. The CDR3 sequence is 14 residues long. The V gene's germline CDR1 is MDHEN and CDR2 SYDVKM. V trimming: 8 bases; J trimming: 2 bases; junction bases outside the gene matches: 7.

V is TRBV2 and J is TRBJ1-2; D gene uncertain. This CDR3 is built from 10 residues. Trimming removed 6 bases at V and 7 bases at J, with 6 bases between. Germline V gene sequence: CDR1 SNHLY, CDR2 FYNNEI. DNA for the CDR3: TGTGCCAGCAGCGAGGGTGGCTACACCTTC. Its protein is CASSEGGYTF.

This clone was seen more than once but under ten times. The chain combines TRBV7-2 with TRBJ2-1; 9 nucleotides align to TRBD2. V dropped 2 bases and J dropped 6; count of bases not matched to a gene: 8. In germline, CDR1 is SGHTA, CDR2 FQGNSA. The CDR3 contains 16 residues. In DNA form, the CDR3 reads TGTGCCAGCAGCTTAAACCGGGGCGGGAGGGGCAATGAGCAGTTCTTC. Encoded protein: CASSLNRGGRGNEQFF.

The chain recombines TRBV4-3 with TRBJ2-7; weak D call: TRBD1 (5 bases). V was cut by 3 bases and J by 2 bases, with 17 bases left in between. The CDR3 sequence is 16 residues long. Germline lookup yields CDR1 LGHNA and CDR2 YSLEER. This chain's CDR3 is CASSQPDSPPTYEQYF. DNA for the CDR3: TGCGCCAGCAGCCAGCCCGACAGTCCTCCGACCTACGAGCAGTACTTC.

This chain links TRBV5-4 with TRBJ2-5, with D perhaps matching TRBD1 (6 bases). The germline V gene has CDR1 SGHNT and CDR2 YYREEE (reference sequence). The CDR3 loop spans 16 amino acids. V was pared by 0 bases and J by 4 bases, with 16 bases between. The CDR3, as DNA: TGTGCCAGCAGCTTGGAAGACAGGCCGTTGCGAGAGACCCAGTACTTC. Translated: CASSLEDRPLRETQYF.

The rearrangement uses TRBV7-6 and TRBJ1-1, with 9 nucleotides matching TRBD1. The CDR3 extends over 16 amino acids. V gave up 3 bases and J gave up 3 bases; unmatched junction bases: 8. The germline gives CDR1 SGHVS, CDR2 FNYEAQ. The CDR3 region has the DNA TGTGCCAGCAGCTTTGGGACAGGGCTGGGGGACACTGAAGCTTTCTTT. Its protein product is CASSFGTGLGDTEAFF.

This chain connects TRBV5-1 to TRBJ2-1; no firm D call. The CDR3 contains 11 residues. The V and J ends lost 1 base and 7 bases respectively, with 3 bases between them. The germline V gene has CDR1 SGHRS and CDR2 YFSETQ. CDR3 sequence (DNA): TGCGCCAGCAGCTTGTCTAATGAGCAGTTCTTC. As protein: CASSLSNEQFF.

The rearrangement uses TRBV9 and TRBJ2-5; 16 bases are shared with TRBD2. Germline lookup yields CDR1 SGDLS and CDR2 YYNGEE. The CDR3 runs 16 residues. Trimming cost V 2 bases and J 4 bases; bases outside gene matches: 2. The CDR3 reads CASSVGLAGGAETQYF. In DNA, the CDR3 is TGTGCCAGCAGCGTGGGACTAGCGGGAGGGGCAGAGACCCAGTACTTC.

The chain uses TRBV27 and TRBJ1-1, with a weak D call TRBD1 (6 bases). Germline V CDR1 and CDR2: MNHEY, SMNVEV (reference sequence). V lost 3 bases and J 2 bases, leaving 10 bases between the germline ends. The CDR3 covers 14 residues. The CDR3 reads CASSFTTGNTEAFF. DNA for the CDR3: TGTGCCAGCAGTTTCACGACAGGTAACACTGAAGCTTTCTTT.

Turning to this clone: Other DNA sequences of this sample code for an identical CDR3. The rearrangement joins TRBV12-3 or TRBV12-4 to TRBJ2-3, with D possibly TRBD1 on 5 matching bases. CDR3 size: 12 residues. Trimming removed 6 bases at V and 3 bases at J, with 7 bases between. CDR3 nucleotides: TGTGCCAGCAGGCAGGGAACAGATACGCAGTATTTT. It specifies CASRQGTDTQYF.

The chain recombines TRBV7-2 with TRBJ2-5; TRBD2 might be the D (6 bases). Germline lookup yields CDR1 SGHTA and CDR2 FQGNSA. This CDR3 contains 15 residues. The V end was cut by 3 bases, the J end by 5 bases, with 16 bases between. The CDR3: CASSFLGEEGETQYF. CDR3 sequence (DNA): TGTGCCAGCAGCTTTTTGGGAGAGGAGGGGGAGACCCAGTACTTC.

The V and J genes are TRBV6-5 and TRBJ2-3, with 12 bases lining up with TRBD1. Germline V gene sequence: CDR1 MNHEY, CDR2 SVGAGI. The CDR3 contains 16 residues. V gave up 4 bases and J gave up 5 bases; unmatched junction bases: 7. This CDR3 is CASSSGTGGLVDTQYF. CDR3 nucleotides: TGTGCCAGCAGTTCCGGGACAGGGGGCTTGGTAGATACGCAGTATTTT.

The rearrangement uses TRBV10-2 and TRBJ1-3, with D tentatively TRBD1 (5 bases). Germline V gene data show CDR1 as WSHSY and CDR2 as SAAADI. The V gene lost 3 bases and the J gene lost 2 bases, with 11 bases spanning the gap. The CDR3 covers 15 residues. CDR3 region: CASSDGDWAGNTIYF. The CDR3 DNA is TGCGCCAGCAGTGATGGGGACTGGGCTGGAAACACCATATATTTT.

The rearrangement joins TRBV27 to TRBJ1-6; no clear D gene. Germline loops: CDR1 MNHEY, CDR2 SMNVEV (reference sequence). The ends were cut back, 2 bases at V and 3 bases at J, with 8 bases in the middle. This CDR3 is 15 amino acids long. The CDR3 protein is CASSLEANYNSPLHF. CDR3 DNA sequence: TGTGCCAGCAGTTTAGAGGCGAACTATAATTCACCCCTCCACTTT.

The chain uses TRBV28 and TRBJ2-1, with a tentative D call TRBD2 (6 bases). Per germline, CDR1 MDHEN and CDR2 SYDVKM. The CDR3 is 15 amino acids. V dropped 6 bases and J dropped 6 bases, with 18 bases sitting between them. The CDR3, as DNA: TGTGCCAGCAGATCCGGGACTGGAGTTCCCAATGAGCAGTTCTTC. This translates into CASRSGTGVPNEQFF. Full variable domain (rest looked up from reference TRBV28 and TRBJ2-1): DVKVTQSSRYLVKRTGEKVFLECVQDMDHENMFWYRQDPGLGLRLIYFSYDVKMKEKGDIPEGYSVSREKKERFSLILESASTNQTSMYLCASRSGTGVPNEQFFGPGTRLTVL.